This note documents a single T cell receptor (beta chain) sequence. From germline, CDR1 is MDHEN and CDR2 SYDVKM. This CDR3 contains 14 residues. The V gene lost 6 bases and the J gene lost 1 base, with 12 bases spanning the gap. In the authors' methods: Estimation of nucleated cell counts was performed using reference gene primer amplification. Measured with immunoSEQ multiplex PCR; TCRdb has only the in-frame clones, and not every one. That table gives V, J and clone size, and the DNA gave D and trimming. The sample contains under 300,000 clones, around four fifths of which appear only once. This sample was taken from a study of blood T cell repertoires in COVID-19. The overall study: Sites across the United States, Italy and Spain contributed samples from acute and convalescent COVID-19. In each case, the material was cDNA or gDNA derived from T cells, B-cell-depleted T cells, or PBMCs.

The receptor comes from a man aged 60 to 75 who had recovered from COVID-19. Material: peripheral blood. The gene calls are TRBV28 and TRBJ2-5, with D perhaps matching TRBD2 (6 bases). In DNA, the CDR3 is TGTGCCAGCAGCCCTGGGGGGTCCCAAGAGACCCAGTACTTC. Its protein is CASSPGGSQETQYF.